This is a list of T cell receptor beta chains from one sample in a study of blood T cell repertoires in COVID-19. Only in-frame clones appear in the TCRdb table, and some are missing; sequencing was by immunoSEQ multiplex PCR. The sample lists 390,000 or so clones; around 92% were seen once. The sequenced sample consisted of peripheral blood. The receptors originated from a woman in her twenties or thirties with COVID-19, enrolled during active disease. CDR3s include the opening cysteine and the closing phenylalanine or tryptophan. D genes are given only for firm matches. Clone size is not always given. Where it is, it says once, few, many or a class for expanded clones.

J gene,D gene,clone size,V gene,CDR3 DNA,CDR3 protein
TRBJ1-1,.,.,TRBV27,TGTGCCAGCAGTTTAGTTCGAGAGGGGGAGTTATGGTCGGTGAACACTGAAGCTTTCTTT,CASSLVREGELWSVNTEAFF
TRBJ2-6,.,.,TRBV7-8,TGTGCCAGCAGAGAGAGCTCTGGGGCCAACGTCCTGACTTTC,CASRESSGANVLTF
TRBJ2-3,TRBD2,.,TRBV2,TGTGCCAGATACCCCCGTCAGGCGGGGAGGGGCACAGATACGCAGTATTTT,CARYPRQAGRGTDTQYF
TRBJ2-4,.,.,TRBV6-5,TGTGCCAGCTCGCCCGGGATAAACATTCAGTACTTC,CASSPGINIQYF
TRBJ2-7,TRBD1,.,TRBV5-1,TGCGCCAGCAGCCCTCGGGCAGGGGGCCCAGGCGAGCAGTACTTC,CASSPRAGGPGEQYF
TRBJ2-2,TRBD1,.,TRBV24-1,TGTGCCACCAGTGATCACCGGGACAGGGACACCGGGGAGCTGTTTTTT,CATSDHRDRDTGELFF
TRBJ2-1,TRBD2,.,TRBV24-1,TGTGCCACCAGTGATCCTCGGACTAGCGGGAGCGCCAATGAGCAGTTCTTC,CATSDPRTSGSANEQFF
TRBJ2-1,TRBD1,.,TRBV4-3,TGCGCCAGCAGCTGGGACAGGAACAATGAGCAGTTCTTC,CASSWDRNNEQFF
TRBJ1-2,.,.,TRBV7-9,TGTGCCAGCAGCAATGACGACAAGAACTATGGCTACACCTTC,CASSNDDKNYGYTF
TRBJ2-7,TRBD2,.,TRBV7-9,TGTGCCAGCAGCCGGTATAGCGGGGGGCAGACCCCGAACTACGAGCAGTACTTC,CASSRYSGGQTPNYEQYF
TRBJ1-5,.,.,TRBV28,TGTGCCAGCACGGGGGGACTCAATCAGCCCCAGCATTTT,CASTGGLNQPQHF
TRBJ1-1,.,.,TRBV2,TGTGCCAGCTTCCCCGTGGTCACTCACTCTGAAGCTTTCTTT,CASFPVVTHSEAFF
TRBJ2-3,.,.,TRBV27,TGTGCCAGCGGCATAGGGGGAAACACAGATACGCAGTATTTT,CASGIGGNTDTQYF
TRBJ2-1,.,few,TRBV29-1,TGCAGCGCCGCTAGCGACTACAATGAGCAGTTCTTC,CSAASDYNEQFF
TRBJ1-1,.,.,TRBV11-2,TGTGCCAGCAGCTTAGTAGGGGGTGAAACTGAAGCTTTCTTT,CASSLVGGETEAFF
TRBJ1-1,.,once,TRBV6-6,TGTGCCAGCAGCTTTCGGCAGGACACTGAAGCTTTCTTT,CASSFRQDTEAFF
TRBJ2-3,TRBD1,.,TRBV4-1,TGCGCCAGCAGCCAGCGGACCCTGCCACAGGGGGCTCGGGCAGATACGCAGTATTTT,CASSQRTLPQGARADTQYF
TRBJ2-7,TRBD1,.,TRBV5-1,TGCGCCAGCAGCTTGGCCGGGACAGGGGTCTACGAGCAGTACTTC,CASSLAGTGVYEQYF
TRBJ1-5,.,.,TRBV6-4,TGTGCCAGCAGCCTACAGGGTGGAGGTCAGCCCCAGCATTTT,CASSLQGGGQPQHF
TRBJ2-5,.,.,TRBV4-1,TGCGCCAGCAGCCAGCCCCTCCGACTTGAAACCCAGTACTTC,CASSQPLRLETQYF
TRBJ1-1,.,.,TRBV3-1/TRBV3-2,TGTGCCAGCAGCCAGATAACCAGGGGACACAACACTGAAGCTTTCTTT,CASSQITRGHNTEAFF
TRBJ2-2,TRBD1,.,TRBV6-2/TRBV6-3,TGTGCCAGCAGCCCCACAGGGGGGTCCGGGGAGCTGTTTTTT,CASSPTGGSGELFF
TRBJ1-2,.,.,TRBV5-6,TGTGCCAGCAGCTTGCCCAGGGTCTATGGCTACACCTTC,CASSLPRVYGYTF
TRBJ1-1,TRBD1,.,TRBV23-1,TGCGCCAGCAGTCGATACCGACGGACAGGCCACCAAATGAACACTGAAGCTTTCTTT,CASSRYRRTGHQMNTEAFF
TRBJ2-1,TRBD2,.,TRBV11-3,TGTGCCAGCAGCTTGCGGACTAGCGGGGCTATAGGGAATGAGCAGTTCTTC,CASSLRTSGAIGNEQFF
TRBJ1-6,TRBD1,.,TRBV2,TGTGCCAGTCGGACAGGGGGCAATTCACCCCTCCACTTT,CASRTGGNSPLHF
TRBJ1-1,.,.,TRBV7-2,TGTGCCAGCAGCTCTATTAAATTCCCTAACGGGGCTTTCTTT,CASSSIKFPNGAFF
TRBJ1-1,TRBD1,.,TRBV10-2,TGCGCCAGCACCCGGCGAGCAGGGGGGATTGAAAACACTGAAGCTTTCTTT,CASTRRAGGIENTEAFF
TRBJ2-7,TRBD1,.,TRBV20-1,TGCAGTGCCCGGGACAGGGTCGAGCAGTACTTC,CSARDRVEQYF
TRBJ2-5,TRBD1,.,TRBV3-1/TRBV3-2,TGTGCCAGCAGCCTCACCGGGACAGGGGACGGGGAGACCCAGTACTTC,CASSLTGTGDGETQYF
TRBJ1-2,.,.,TRBV5-4,TGTGCCAGCAGCTTGGACCGTCGGAGTGGCTACACCTTC,CASSLDRRSGYTF
TRBJ2-2,.,.,TRBV12-3/TRBV12-4,TGTGCCAGCAGCCCCACGGGCGGGGAGCTGTTTTTT,CASSPTGGELFF
TRBJ2-7,TRBD2,.,TRBV7-2,TGTGCCAGCAGCGATAGCGGGGGCCCCTACGAGCAGTACTTC,CASSDSGGPYEQYF
TRBJ2-1,.,once,TRBV3-1/TRBV3-2,TGTGCCAGCAGCCAAGATCTTATGGCAGGAGAGCAGTTCTTC,CASSQDLMAGEQFF
TRBJ2-2,TRBD1,.,TRBV6-2/TRBV6-3,TGTGCCAGCAGTTACTTTCGGACAGGGATGACCGGGGAGCTGTTTTTT,CASSYFRTGMTGELFF
TRBJ1-2,.,.,TRBV29-1,TGCAGCGTTGTGGAGAGTTATGGCTACACCTTC,CSVVESYGYTF
TRBJ1-1,TRBD1,.,TRBV5-4,TGTGCCAGCAACGACGGACAGGGACTAAACACTGAAGCTTTCTTT,CASNDGQGLNTEAFF
TRBJ2-1,.,.,TRBV19,TGTGCCAGTAGTATCAGGGGGGAAACCTACAATGAGCAGTTCTTC,CASSIRGETYNEQFF
TRBJ1-4,TRBD1,.,TRBV9,TGTGCCAGCAGCGGACAGGGAGCTAATGAAAAACTGTTTTTT,CASSGQGANEKLFF
TRBJ1-6,.,.,TRBV28,TGTGCCAGCAGTGAACAGGGTGCATATAATTCACCCCTCCACTTT,CASSEQGAYNSPLHF
TRBJ1-1,TRBD1,.,TRBV3-1/TRBV3-2,TGTGCCAGCAGCCAACCCCGGGACAGGGAGTCTTTCTTT,CASSQPRDRESFF
TRBJ2-3,.,.,TRBV6-2/TRBV6-3,TGTGCCAGCAGCCCTAATGAACTCCCAGGGGCGCAGTATTTT,CASSPNELPGAQYF
TRBJ1-1,.,.,TRBV18,TGTGCCAGCTCACCGGCCACCAGTGCGGGGCCCAACACTGAAGCTTTCTTT,CASSPATSAGPNTEAFF
TRBJ1-2,.,.,TRBV3-1/TRBV3-2,TGTGCCAGCAGCCAAGGGAGGCACGACGCAAACTATGGCTACACCTTC,CASSQGRHDANYGYTF
TRBJ1-2,.,.,TRBV4-1,TGCGCCAGCAGCCAAGATCGGGGACTAGGGTATGGCTACACCTTC,CASSQDRGLGYGYTF
TRBJ2-5,TRBD2,.,TRBV24-1,TGTGCCACCAGTGATTTTACTAGCGGGGGGGCCGCGGAGACCCAGTACTTC,CATSDFTSGGAAETQYF
TRBJ2-7,TRBD1,.,TRBV2,TGTGCCAGCAGTGAAAAAAAAGTAGGGACAGGGAGCTCCTACGAGCAGTACTTC,CASSEKKVGTGSSYEQYF
TRBJ2-4,.,once,TRBV21-1,TGTGCCAGCAGCCCTAGCCTAGGGGAGGGGGAAAACATTCAGTACTTC,CASSPSLGEGENIQYF
TRBJ1-4,TRBD1,once,TRBV5-1,TGCGCCAGCAGCCGGACAGGGGCCGGTGAAAAACTGTTTTTT,CASSRTGAGEKLFF
TRBJ1-4,.,.,TRBV29-1,TGCAGCGTTGACGCCGGGGATGAAAAACTGTTTTTT,CSVDAGDEKLFF
TRBJ1-2,TRBD1,.,TRBV24-1,TGTGCCACCAGGCCCTCGGACAGGGGTGGCTACACCTTC,CATRPSDRGGYTF
TRBJ2-1,TRBD1,.,TRBV19,TGTGCCAGTAACGGGCCCCGGGACAGCATCAATGAGCAGTTCTTC,CASNGPRDSINEQFF